This T cell receptor (beta chain) comes out of a study of early T cells in non-severe SARS-CoV-2 infection. This CDR3 contains 12 residues. V was clipped by 3 bases and J by 4 bases, with 5 bases between them. CDR1 and CDR2 (germline): SGHAT, FQNNGV. TCRdb re-called the 5' RACE reads through MiXCR, storing one row per CDR3 protein. The sample includes tens of thousands of distinct CDR3 sequences, roughly 10% seen only once; the top ten take roughly 5.5%. The source of this sequence is an adult who was a healthcare worker with PCR-confirmed SARS-CoV-2 infection or an uninfected control (not recorded which). The V and J genes are TRBV11-2 and TRBJ2-3; no reliable D call. Sequenced material: whole blood, taken at baseline. The DNA of the CDR3 is TGTGCCAGCAGCTTTGGATCAGATACGCAGTATTTT. Amino acids: CASSFGSDTQYF.